This entry features one T cell receptor beta chain sequence. MiXCR, applied by TCRdb to the RACE reads, yields one record per CDR3 protein. This sample yields approximately 260,000 distinct CDR3 sequences, of which about 7.7% are seen a single time; more than 1% belongs to the top ten. The time point is: pre-sensitization, week 0. The treatment here: therapeutic diphenylcyclopropenone sensitization with weekly scalp DPC. This record comes from a study of human T cells and chemical hapten exposure. V was trimmed by 2 bases and J by 2 bases, leaving 13 bases between them. CDR3 length: 15 amino acids. The J gene is TRBJ2-7, the V gene TRBV12-3 or TRBV12-4; D is perhaps TRBD1 (6 bases). The sample was whole blood, taken in connection with sensitization to the hapten diphenylcyclopropenone (DPC). This sequence originates from a man between 18 and 35 years old with alopecia areata. Some clones in this sample may be carry-over from other donors' samples. DNA for the CDR3: TGTGCCAGCAGTTTATCGTGGACAGCACCCTACGAGCAGTACTTC. This sequence encodes CASSLSWTAPYEQYF.